The clone carrying this T cell receptor (beta chain) showed up just a few times. This record comes from a study of T cells after yellow fever vaccination. TCRdb reprocessed the 5' RACE reads via MiXCR and lists one record per CDR3 protein. The sample carries under 300,000 distinct CDR3 sequences, roughly 6.8% recorded once. V lost 5 bases and J 5 bases, leaving 14 bases between the germline ends. CDR1 and CDR2 (germline): SGHNT, YYREEE (reference sequence). The CDR3 is 13 amino acids. J is TRBJ2-7 and V is TRBV5-4, with D uncertain. This clonotype was sampled from a young man who received the YFV17D yellow fever vaccine. The input for sequencing was CD4+ T cells sorted from PBMCs, taken on the day of the yellow fever booster vaccination. CDR3 bases: TGTGCCAGCAGTGCCATCGGTGGAGACGAGCAGTACTTC. Translation: CASSAIGGDEQYF.